These 24 T cell receptor beta chains share one sample of origin, sequenced in a study of T cells in Graves' hyperthyroidism and ophthalmopathy. Using RNA transcripts as the source, TCR beta CDR3 regions were amplified. A set of HTBI primers served as the primers for a first-round RT-PCR of the TCR CDR3. Via MiXCR, TCRdb re-called the multiplex PCR reads, giving one row per CDR3 protein. Of hundreds of thousands of distinct CDR3 sequences in the sample, about 15% were seen once. The sequencing sample was made of blood. The receptors come from a woman in her forties with Graves' ophthalmopathy.

Ten or more counts support this clonotype. The V call is TRBV6-1, the J call TRBJ2-5, with a possible D match to TRBD2 (7 bases). The V gene's germline CDR1 is MNHNS and CDR2 SASEGT. The CDR3 is 14 residues long. V was shortened by 7 bases and J by 4 bases, with 16 bases between the two germline ends. This CDR3 is CASTRGTTPETQYF. CDR3 bases: TGTGCCAGCACTAGGGGGACTACCCCAGAGACCCAGTACTTC.

This chain connects TRBV27 to TRBJ1-1, with a weak D call TRBD1 (6 bases). The CDR3 has 12 residues. The V end lost 5 bases, the J end lost 10 bases, and 14 bases lay between the germline ends. CDR1 is MNHEY and CDR2 is SMNVEV in the germline V gene (reference sequence). The CDR3 reads CASSRPGGRAFF. The CDR3 DNA follows: TGTGCCAGCAGTCGGCCGGGGGGCAGAGCTTTCTTT.

This clonotype appeared many times. This rearrangement joins TRBV5-4 to TRBJ2-5, with D perhaps assigned TRBD1 or TRBD2 (5 bases each). Trimming pared 0 bases from V and 3 bases from J, leaving 12 bases between. The CDR3 contains 15 residues. CDR1 is SGHNT, CDR2 YYREEE, per germline (reference sequence). This chain's CDR3 is CASSLVGTLKETQYF. CDR3 DNA sequence: TGTGCCAGCAGCTTGGTAGGGACGCTAAAAGAGACCCAGTACTTC.

This clonotype has ten or more counts. The chain links TRBV6-5 to TRBJ2-7; perhaps D is TRBD1 or TRBD2 (5 bases each). In germline, CDR1 is MNHEY, CDR2 SVGAGI. The V end was cut by 7 bases, the J end by 0 bases, with 19 bases between. The CDR3 is 16 amino acids. Here the CDR3 reads CASKVRAGTSSYEQYF. CDR3 DNA: TGTGCCAGCAAGGTTAGAGCAGGGACGAGCTCCTACGAGCAGTACTTC.

As concerns this clonotype: An end of the junction differs from the germline gene, which may be a read error. The CDR3 DNA is TGTTCCAGCAGCTTGGCGCCCGCCCAGAACACTGAAGCTTTCTTT. Protein product: CSSSLAPAQNTEAFF. The chain employs TRBV11-3 and TRBJ1-1; D is undetermined. Germline CDR1 and CDR2: SGHNT and YENEEA. The CDR3 runs 15 residues.

This clonotype was recorded at least ten times. The rearrangement links TRBV6-1 to TRBJ2-3; D unclear. Trimming removed 7 bases from V and 3 bases from J, with 8 bases in between. The CDR3 has 12 amino acids. CDR1 is MNHNS, CDR2 SASEGT, per germline. Written as DNA, the CDR3 is TGTGCCAGCATTCAGAATACAGATACGCAGTATTTT. Translated: CASIQNTDTQYF.

This clonotype was counted ten times or more. The V and J genes are TRBV27 and TRBJ1-1; D remains ambiguous. The germline gives CDR1 MNHEY, CDR2 SMNVEV (reference sequence). The CDR3 extends over 12 amino acids. Trimming left V 5 bases short and J 8 bases short, with 12 bases between. CDR3 amino acids: CASSPLTGEAFF. The CDR3 nucleotides are TGTGCCAGCAGTCCGTTGACGGGGGAAGCTTTCTTT.

This clonotype was observed many times. The chain joins TRBV5-1 to TRBJ2-5, with a tentative D call TRBD2 (6 bases). The germline CDR1 and CDR2 sequences are SGHRS and YFSETQ. V was clipped by 2 bases and J by 3 bases, with 11 bases between them. The CDR3 contains 14 residues. The chain's CDR3 is CASSFLGGKETQYF. The CDR3 coding sequence is TGCGCCAGCAGCTTCCTTGGAGGGAAAGAGACCCAGTACTTC.

This clonotype was observed a few times. The chain recombines TRBV20-1 with TRBJ2-7; 7 nucleotides line up with TRBD2. There are 15 residues in the CDR3. J gave up 2 bases and V 2 bases, and 9 bases lay outside the gene matches. Germline assignment: CDR1 DFQATT and CDR2 SNEGSKA (reference sequence). The CDR3 here is CSARSPSGATYEQYF. DNA of the CDR3: TGCAGTGCTAGATCCCCTAGCGGTGCTACCTACGAGCAGTACTTC.

This clonotype was seen many times. The chain joins TRBV6-1 to TRBJ2-7, with D maybe TRBD2 (5 bases). With 2 bases removed from V and 3 bases from J, the gap between germline ends came to 8 bases. The CDR3 contains 13 residues. Germline assignment: CDR1 MNHNS and CDR2 SASEGT. CDR3 region: CASSESRDYEQYF. The CDR3 DNA sequence: TGTGCCAGCAGTGAAAGTCGGGACTACGAGCAGTACTTC.

In this sample, this clonotype turned up many times. CDR3 in amino acids: CASSSRQGRRQETQYF. The CDR3 DNA reads as TGTGCCAGCAGCTCCAGACAGGGACGCCGGCAAGAGACCCAGTACTTC. The chain combines TRBV7-2 with TRBJ2-5; 7 nucleotides line up with TRBD1. Trimming cost V 4 bases and J 2 bases; bases outside gene matches: 10. Looked up from germline, CDR1 is SGHTA and CDR2 is FQGNSA. The CDR3 is 16 residues long.

This clonotype was seen at least ten times. The chain employs TRBV6-5 and TRBJ1-6; D not resolved. Looked up from germline, CDR1 is MNHEY and CDR2 is SVGAGI. This CDR3 region has 13 residues. The V end lost 0 bases, the J end lost 6 bases, and 3 bases lay between the germline ends. DNA for the CDR3: TGTGCCAGCAGTTACTCTCTTAATTCACCCCTCCACTTT. Amino acid sequence: CASSYSLNSPLHF.

In this sample, this clonotype turned up many times. V is TRBV7-8 and J is TRBJ2-7; D is ambiguous. This CDR3 comprises 14 residues. V was shortened by 5 bases and J by 6 bases, with 17 bases between the two germline ends. The germline V gene has CDR1 SGHVS and CDR2 FQNEAQ. In DNA, the CDR3 is TGTGCCAGCAGCCCGCTCGGCCGGATGGGCGAGCAGTACTTC. The encoded protein is CASSPLGRMGEQYF.

This clonotype was recorded at least ten times. The rearrangement uses TRBV6-5 and TRBJ1-1; no clear D gene. From germline, CDR1 is MNHEY and CDR2 SVGAGI. V was pared by 3 bases and J by 11 bases, with 16 bases between. This CDR3 is built from 13 residues. CDR3 sequence reads: CASSYSHGLGAFF. The CDR3 DNA sequence: TGTGCCAGCAGTTATTCTCATGGTCTCGGGGCTTTCTTT.

This clonotype was seen at least ten times. The chain couples TRBV19 to TRBJ2-5, with 7 bases identical to TRBD1. J lost 5 bases, V lost 6 bases, and 15 bases had no gene match. Germline lookup yields CDR1 LNHDA and CDR2 SQIVND (reference sequence). This CDR3 is 16 amino acids long. CDR3 amino acids: CASRRDSASMGETQYF. In nucleotides, the CDR3 is TGTGCCAGTAGGAGGGACAGCGCAAGTATGGGGGAGACCCAGTACTTC.

This clonotype was seen many times. V usage is TRBV5-5 and J usage is TRBJ1-2; 10 bases fit TRBD1. The germline V gene has CDR1 SGHKS and CDR2 YYEKEE (reference sequence). V was clipped by 4 bases and J by 8 bases; unmatched bases: 14. This CDR3 spans 16 amino acids. This CDR3 reads CASSPFRGTGVGGYTF. CDR3 DNA: TGTGCCAGCAGCCCCTTCCGTGGGACAGGGGTTGGAGGCTACACCTTC.

This clonotype came up many times. This chain links TRBV28 with TRBJ2-7; D ambiguous. Germline V lookup: CDR1 MDHEN, CDR2 SYDVKM. This CDR3 has 14 residues. The V end lost 6 bases, the J end lost 2 bases, and 14 bases lay between the germline ends. The CDR3 nucleotides are TGTGCCAGCAGCAAAAGCGACACCCCCTACGAGCAGTACTTC. Translated: CASSKSDTPYEQYF.

This clonotype was counted many times. This chain joins TRBV10-3 and TRBJ2-7; D remains ambiguous. The germline CDR1 and CDR2 sequences are ENHRY and SYGVKD. V was cut by 3 bases and J by 1 base, with 7 bases left in between. The CDR3 totals 13 residues. DNA of the CDR3: TGTGCCATCAGTGACCGATTATCCTACGAGCAGTACTTC. It translates to CAISDRLSYEQYF.

This clonotype was detected only a few times. V usage is TRBV5-4 and J usage is TRBJ2-2, with 11 positions matching TRBD2. This CDR3 is built from 16 residues. V shed 2 bases and J 4 bases; nucleotides not matched to a gene: 4. Looked up from germline, CDR1 is SGHNT and CDR2 is YYREEE (reference sequence). CDR3 in DNA: TGTGCCAGCAGCTTCTTAGCGGGAGGGGGCACCGGGGAGCTGTTTTTT. Its protein product is CASSFLAGGGTGELFF.

This clonotype was seen more than once but under ten times. The V call is TRBV30, the J call TRBJ1-1, with D unresolved. The germline gives CDR1 GTSNPN, CDR2 SVGIG (reference sequence). Trimming took 2 bases from V and 4 from J, leaving 11 bases between them. There are 13 residues in the CDR3. The CDR3: CAWSPQVRTEAFF. Written as DNA, the CDR3 is TGTGCCTGGAGTCCGCAGGTTCGCACTGAAGCTTTCTTT. The full variable domain, completed using reference TRBV30 and TRBJ1-1, is SQTIHQWPATLVQPVGSPLSLECTVEGTSNPNLYWYRQAAGRGLQLLFYSVGIGQISSEVPQNLSASRPQDRQFILSSKKLLLSDSGFYLCAWSPQVRTEAFFGQGTRLTVV.

This clonotype was counted ten times or more. V is TRBV6-1 and J is TRBJ2-7; the match to TRBD2 covers 7 bases. The V and J ends lost 6 bases and 0 bases, in that order; junction bases with no gene match: 5. Germline CDR1 and CDR2: MNHNS and SASEGT. The CDR3 spans 14 residues. CDR3 DNA: TGTGCCAGCAGCCCGGGACTAATCTCCTACGAGCAGTACTTC. Its translation: CASSPGLISYEQYF.

The V gene is TRBV29-1, the J gene TRBJ2-3; 9 bases are shared with TRBD2. Germline values: CDR1 SQVTM, CDR2 ANQGSEA. The V and J ends lost 3 bases and 5 bases, in that order; junction bases with no gene match: 9. This CDR3 contains 15 residues. Written as DNA, the CDR3 is TGCAGCGTTGAGGTCGGCGGGAGGGCCCAAGATACGCAGTATTTT. Its protein product is CSVEVGGRAQDTQYF.

This clonotype was detected many times. The DNA for the CDR3 is TGTGCCGCCCCGGGACACCTCTACGAGCAGTACTTC. Amino acids: CAAPGHLYEQYF. V is TRBV27 and J is TRBJ2-7, with D possibly TRBD1 on 6 matching bases. V dropped 11 bases and J dropped 3 bases, with 14 bases sitting between them. The CDR3 extends over 12 amino acids. Germline CDR1 and CDR2: MNHEY and SMNVEV (reference sequence).

This clonotype has ten or more counts. This chain connects TRBV12-3 or TRBV12-4 to TRBJ2-1; no definite D call. This CDR3 spans 13 amino acids. Trimming removed 3 bases from V and 4 bases from J, with 7 bases in between. CDR3 loop: CASSFLEYNEQFF. In DNA form, the CDR3 reads TGTGCCAGCAGTTTTCTGGAATACAATGAGCAGTTCTTC.